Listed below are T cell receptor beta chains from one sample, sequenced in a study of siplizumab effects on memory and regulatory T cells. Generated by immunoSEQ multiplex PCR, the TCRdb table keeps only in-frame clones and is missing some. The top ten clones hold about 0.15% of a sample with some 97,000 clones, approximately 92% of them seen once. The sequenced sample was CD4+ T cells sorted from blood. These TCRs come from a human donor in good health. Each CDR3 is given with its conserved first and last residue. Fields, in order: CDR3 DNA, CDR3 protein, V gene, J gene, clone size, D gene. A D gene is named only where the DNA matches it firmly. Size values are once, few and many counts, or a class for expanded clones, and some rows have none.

cdr3_nt: TGTGCCAGCAGAGGGACAGAATATAGCAATCAGCCCCAGCATTTT
cdr3_aa: CASRGTEYSNQPQHF
v_call: TRBV6-6
j_call: TRBJ1-5
clone_size: .
d_call: TRBD1

cdr3_nt: TGTGCCAGCAGCCCAATTCCCGGGACAGTGTCCGGGGAGCTGTTTTTT
cdr3_aa: CASSPIPGTVSGELFF
v_call: TRBV6-4
j_call: TRBJ2-2
clone_size: .
d_call: TRBD1

cdr3_nt: TGTGCCAGCACTATGGACAGGGGAACTGAAGCTTTCTTT
cdr3_aa: CASTMDRGTEAFF
v_call: TRBV7-2
j_call: TRBJ1-1
clone_size: .
d_call: TRBD1

cdr3_nt: TGTGCCAGTAGGAAGGAAAACATTCAGTACTTC
cdr3_aa: CASRKENIQYF
v_call: TRBV19
j_call: TRBJ2-4
clone_size: once
d_call: .

cdr3_nt: TGTGCCAGCAGCCGGGGACTAGCGGGGACCGGGGAGCTGTTTTTT
cdr3_aa: CASSRGLAGTGELFF
v_call: TRBV2
j_call: TRBJ2-2
clone_size: .
d_call: TRBD2

cdr3_nt: TGTGCCAGCAGCGGGGGGACAGTTGGTTACACCTTC
cdr3_aa: CASSGGTVGYTF
v_call: TRBV5-6
j_call: TRBJ1-2
clone_size: .
d_call: TRBD1

cdr3_nt: TGCAGCGCCGATTCCCGGGACAGGAAAGAGACCCAGTACTTC
cdr3_aa: CSADSRDRKETQYF
v_call: TRBV29-1
j_call: TRBJ2-5
clone_size: .
d_call: TRBD1

cdr3_nt: TGCGCCAGCAGCCTAACTAGCGGGGGAACAGATACGCAGTATTTT
cdr3_aa: CASSLTSGGTDTQYF
v_call: TRBV5-1
j_call: TRBJ2-3
clone_size: .
d_call: TRBD2

cdr3_nt: TGTGCCAGCTCACCACAGAATGGGGCTGGGGCCAACGTCCTGACTTTC
cdr3_aa: CASSPQNGAGANVLTF
v_call: TRBV18
j_call: TRBJ2-6
clone_size: .
d_call: .

cdr3_nt: TGTGCCAGCAGCTCGGGACTATTGGGGGCTGGCCAAGAGACCCAGTACTTC
cdr3_aa: CASSSGLLGAGQETQYF
v_call: TRBV5-4
j_call: TRBJ2-5
clone_size: .
d_call: .

cdr3_nt: TGTGCCAGTGACTCTCGGCTCACCGGGGAGCTGTTTTTT
cdr3_aa: CASDSRLTGELFF
v_call: TRBV6-4
j_call: TRBJ2-2
clone_size: once
d_call: .

cdr3_nt: TGTGCCAGCAGCCCCCAGGGGGCTTATAACTATGGCTACACCTTC
cdr3_aa: CASSPQGAYNYGYTF
v_call: TRBV11-2
j_call: TRBJ1-2
clone_size: .
d_call: TRBD1

cdr3_nt: TGCGCCAGCAGCTTGGCCGGAGGCCGGGCGTCAAGGCGCAGCTACACCTTC
cdr3_aa: CASSLAGGRASRRSYTF
v_call: TRBV5-1
j_call: TRBJ1-2
clone_size: .
d_call: .

cdr3_nt: TGTGCCAGCAGTGGCAGGGGGGTTTACAATGAGCAGTTCTTC
cdr3_aa: CASSGRGVYNEQFF
v_call: TRBV25-1
j_call: TRBJ2-1
clone_size: .
d_call: .

cdr3_nt: TGTGCCAGCAGCTCAATACGGGGGGGCTTGTCTTTTGAGCAGTTCTTC
cdr3_aa: CASSSIRGGLSFEQFF
v_call: TRBV5-4
j_call: TRBJ2-1
clone_size: .
d_call: TRBD2